Listed below are T cell receptor beta chains from one sample, sequenced in a study of human T cells and chemical hapten exposure. TCRdb itself ran the RACE reads through MiXCR, one entry per CDR3 protein. Found here are 80,000 to 95,000 distinct CDR3 sequences, about 10% of them singletons; the top ten hold 2.2%. The sequenced sample was whole blood, obtained in connection with sensitization to the hapten diphenylcyclopropenone (DPC). The source is a man aged 35 to 55 with alopecia areata. Some clones in this sample may be carry-over from other donors' samples. CDR3s include the opening cysteine and the closing phenylalanine or tryptophan. The D gene is left open where the match is weak. The listing skips clone size in some rows; elsewhere it reads once, few, many or a size class.

D gene	clone size	V gene	J gene	CDR3 length	CDR3 protein	CDR3 DNA
-	few	TRBV20-1	TRBJ2-7	11	CSVAIQDEQYF	TGCAGTGTCGCGATCCAAGACGAGCAGTACTTC
-	many	TRBV6-5	TRBJ2-3	13	CASRPELVSLQYF	TGTGCCAGCAGACCTGAACTAGTTTCGTTGCAGTATTTT
-	few	TRBV4-3	TRBJ2-1	17	CASSHRGSGERGNEQFF	TGCGCCAGCAGCCATAGGGGTTCCGGGGAAAGGGGCAATGAGCAGTTCTTC
-	-	TRBV6-1	TRBJ2-7	13	CASSGIFVSEQYF	TGTGCCAGCAGTGGGATCTTCGTAAGCGAGCAGTACTTC
TRBD1	few	TRBV28	TRBJ2-6	15	CASSRQGSGANVLTF	TGTGCCAGCAGTAGACAGGGAAGTGGGGCCAACGTCCTGACTTTC
-	-	TRBV4-2	TRBJ2-3	14	CASSQDLLASTQYF	TGTGCCAGCAGCCAAGATTTGCTAGCGTCGACGCAGTATTTT
-	few	TRBV6-1	TRBJ2-1	15	CASSETQGRGNEQFF	TGTGCCAGCAGTGAAACGCAGGGCCGAGGGAATGAGCAGTTCTTC
TRBD2	few	TRBV6-6	TRBJ2-5	15	CASSYGGRATETQYF	TGTGCCAGCAGTTATGGCGGGAGGGCCACGGAGACCCAGTACTTC
-	few	TRBV20-1	TRBJ1-2	15	CSAIHPGADSSGYTF	TGCAGTGCCATTCATCCCGGAGCGGACAGCAGTGGCTACACCTTC
TRBD1	many	TRBV9	TRBJ1-2	13	CASSGDRDGGYTF	TGTGCCAGCAGCGGCGACAGGGACGGAGGCTACACCTTC
-	few	TRBV7-8	TRBJ2-6	15	CASSLGTSGANVLTF	TGTGCCAGCAGCTTAGGGACTTCTGGGGCCAACGTCCTGACTTTC
-	-	TRBV6-2/TRBV6-3	TRBJ1-1	15	CASRRHIGVGTEAFF	TGTGCCAGCAGGCGCCACATAGGGGTTGGAACTGAAGCTTTCTTT
-	few	TRBV12-3/TRBV12-4	TRBJ2-3	15	CASSPFSEQTDTQYF	TGTGCCAGCAGCCCATTCTCGGAGCAGACAGATACGCAGTATTTT
-	-	TRBV3-1	TRBJ2-7	13	CASSQGPRDRTYF	TGTGCCAGCAGCCAAGGTCCTAGGGATAGGACGTACTTC
-	few	TRBV7-2	TRBJ2-1	14	CASIPLLSYNEQFF	TGTGCCAGCATTCCCCTTCTATCCTACAATGAGCAGTTCTTC
TRBD1	few	TRBV7-9	TRBJ1-4	15	CASSLSQGWRGKLFF	TGTGCCAGCAGCTTATCACAGGGGTGGAGGGGAAAACTGTTTTTT
-	many	TRBV7-6	TRBJ2-7	12	CASSLGDYEQYF	TGTGCCAGCAGCCTAGGGGACTACGAGCAGTACTTC
-	-	TRBV4-2	TRBJ2-3	17	CASSQDGRGGSTDTQYF	TGTGCCAGCAGCCAAGATGGTCGCGGCGGGAGCACAGATACGCAGTATTTT
-	-	TRBV7-3	TRBJ1-1	15	CASSLTGTKNTEAFF	TGTGCCAGCAGCTTAACCGGGACCAAGAACACTGAAGCTTTCTTT
-	few	TRBV5-4	TRBJ2-5	14	CASSRQDAQETQYF	TGTGCCAGCAGCCGACAAGACGCCCAAGAGACCCAGTACTTC
-	few	TRBV5-4	TRBJ2-5	15	CASSFLTAYQETQYF	TGTGCCAGCAGCTTTTTGACAGCGTACCAAGAGACCCAGTACTTC
TRBD1	few	TRBV30	TRBJ2-5	12	CASTGGGETQYF	TGTGCCTCGACAGGGGGCGGAGAGACCCAGTACTTC